One and the same sample provided the 15 T cell receptor beta chains below, sequenced in a study of cytomegalovirus exposure and HLA in healthy donors. Use of 60 Vbeta and 13 Jbeta primers characterized the PCR. Method: immunoSEQ multiplex PCR; TCRdb's copy keeps in-frame clones and lacks some. Here the sample spans approximately 130,000 clones, roughly 87% being singletons. The sequencing sample was made of PBMCs. The source of these receptors is a woman aged 18-29 years in good health and CMV-seronegative.

The chain links TRBV6-6 to TRBJ1-5; tentative D call: TRBD1 (5 bases). V was shortened by 2 bases and J by 1 base, with 6 bases between the two germline ends. The CDR3 runs 14 residues. Germline values: CDR1 MNHNY, CDR2 SVGAGI (reference sequence). Here the CDR3 reads CASSYRGSNQPQHF. For the CDR3, the DNA is TGTGCCAGCAGTTACAGGGGAAGCAATCAGCCCCAGCATTTT.

This chain joins TRBV7-3 and TRBJ2-1; TRBD1 matches at 7 bases. The CDR3 is 16 residues long. The V and J ends lost 2 bases and 3 bases, in that order; junction bases with no gene match: 7. Germline-derived CDR1 and CDR2 are SGHTA and FQGTGA. The chain's CDR3 is CASSLGGDRSYNEQFF. DNA for the CDR3: TGTGCCAGCAGCTTAGGTGGGGACAGAAGCTACAATGAGCAGTTCTTC.

The rearrangement uses TRBV18 and TRBJ1-5; D is unresolved. The V and J ends lost 2 bases and 3 bases respectively, with 8 bases between them. Germline CDR1 KGHSH, CDR2 LQKENI. CDR3 length: 14 residues. CDR3 sequence: CASSPGTDNQPQHF. CDR3 nucleotides: TGTGCCAGCTCACCAGGCACAGACAATCAGCCCCAGCATTTT.

The gene calls are TRBV6-6 and TRBJ1-5; 7 nucleotides line up with TRBD1. Germline CDR1 is MNHNY and CDR2 is SVGAGI (reference sequence). V lost 6 bases to trimming and J lost 0 bases; unmatched junction nucleotides: 8. The CDR3 is 16 amino acids. The CDR3: CASRTGQSYSNQPQHF. In DNA form, the CDR3 reads TGTGCCAGCAGGACGGGACAGAGCTATAGCAATCAGCCCCAGCATTTT.

This clone came up once. The chain recombines TRBV11-2 with TRBJ2-2; weak D call: TRBD2 (5 bases). Germline CDR1 is SGHAT and CDR2 is FQNNGV. The CDR3 totals 15 residues. Between the trimmed V and J ends, which lost 5 bases and 5 bases, there was a span of 15 bases. For the CDR3, the DNA is TGTGCCAGCAGCCCTAGGCCGGAGGTTACCGGGGAGCTGTTTTTT. Translating it yields CASSPRPEVTGELFF. Combining the CDR3 with reference TRBV11-2 and TRBJ2-2 gives the whole variable domain EAGVAQSPRYKIIEKRQSVAFWCNPISGHATLYWYQQILGQGPKLLIQFQNNGVVDDSQLPKDRFSAERLKGVDSTLKIQPAKLEDSAVYLCASSPRPEVTGELFFGEGSRLTVL.

This chain joins TRBV19 and TRBJ1-2; 9 bases map to TRBD1. The CDR3 loop spans 13 amino acids. V was pared by 6 bases and J by 7 bases, with 6 bases of the junction left unmatched. Germline loops: CDR1 LNHDA, CDR2 SQIVND (reference sequence). CDR3 residues: CASSKDRGRGYTF. In nucleotides, the CDR3 is TGTGCCAGTAGCAAGGACAGGGGCCGTGGCTACACCTTC.

On this clone itself: The sample carries other DNA sequences with the same CDR3. This chain connects TRBV2 to TRBJ1-5, with D possibly being TRBD1 (6 bases). V was shortened by 0 bases and J by 7 bases, with 16 bases between the two germline ends. The length of the CDR3 is 16 residues. Per germline, CDR1 SNHLY and CDR2 FYNNEI. CDR3 region: CASSEAVGATGQPQHF. The CDR3 region has the DNA TGTGCCAGCAGTGAAGCGGTGGGGGCTACGGGACAGCCCCAGCATTTT.

The V and J genes are TRBV18 and TRBJ2-7; D might be TRBD1 (6 bases). CDR1 KGHSH and CDR2 LQKENI come from the germline V gene. V was cut by 2 bases and J by 2 bases, with 10 bases left in between. The CDR3 loop spans 14 amino acids. The CDR3 sequence is CASSPAGAPYEQYF. The DNA for the CDR3 is TGTGCCAGCTCACCAGCAGGGGCCCCCTACGAGCAGTACTTC.

The V and J genes are TRBV6-4 and TRBJ2-3, with a weak D call TRBD2 (5 bases). This CDR3 contains 14 residues. V gave up 3 bases and J gave up 5 bases, with 12 bases separating them. Germline V gene data show CDR1 as MRHNA and CDR2 as SNTAGT. CDR3 loop: CASSEGSGGDTQYF. The DNA for the CDR3 is TGTGCCAGCAGTGAAGGGTCAGGAGGAGATACGCAGTATTTT.

The V call is TRBV5-1, the J call TRBJ1-2, with no clear D. Germline CDR1 SGHRS, CDR2 YFSETQ. V shed 1 base and J shed 0 bases, with 10 bases lying between them. The CDR3 extends over 15 amino acids. This CDR3 reads CASSLSQAANYGYTF. For the CDR3, the DNA is TGCGCCAGCAGCTTGAGTCAGGCAGCTAACTATGGCTACACCTTC.

In its sample, this clone was seen a few times. The chain couples TRBV6-5 to TRBJ2-5; 9 nucleotides match TRBD1. This CDR3 comprises 15 residues. The germline V gene has CDR1 MNHEY and CDR2 SVGAGI. V gave up 5 bases and J gave up 4 bases; unmatched junction bases: 8. The CDR3 DNA reads as TGTGCCAGCAGTCTGGACAGGGGAGGGGTAGAGACCCAGTACTTC. This sequence encodes CASSLDRGGVETQYF.

This clone occurred a few times. The V and J genes are TRBV7-2 and TRBJ2-4; 10 bases are a match to TRBD2. With V trimmed by 0 bases and J by 9 bases, 5 bases remained unmatched. Germline V CDR1 and CDR2: SGHTA, FQGNSA. This CDR3 spans 15 amino acids. CDR3 in amino acids: CASSLAPVAGGIQYF. The CDR3 region has the DNA TGTGCCAGCAGCTTAGCACCGGTAGCGGGGGGCATTCAGTACTTC.

The sample holds one count of this clone. The chain combines TRBV5-4 with TRBJ2-5, with 15 bases lining up with TRBD2. The CDR3 has 18 residues. The germline gives CDR1 SGHNT, CDR2 YYREEE (reference sequence). The V segment lost 5 bases and the J segment 2 bases; nucleotides outside the gene matches: 10. The CDR3 is CASSAGLAGGWWQETQYF. In DNA form, the CDR3 reads TGTGCCAGCAGTGCGGGACTAGCGGGAGGTTGGTGGCAAGAGACCCAGTACTTC.

J is TRBJ1-3 and V is TRBV9; TRBD1 agrees at 8 bases. The CDR3 has 17 amino acids. Germline values: CDR1 SGDLS, CDR2 YYNGEE. Germline trimming cut 4 bases from V and 2 bases from J; bases unmatched to any gene: 11. DNA of the CDR3: TGTGCCAGCAGCCTACAGGACAGGGAAGGTACTGGAAACACCATATATTTT. This codes for CASSLQDREGTGNTIYF.

J is TRBJ2-2 and V is TRBV7-2, with 8 bases identical to TRBD1. The V segment lost 2 bases and the J segment 7 bases; nucleotides outside the gene matches: 3. This CDR3 contains 14 residues. Germline CDR1 reads SGHTA; CDR2 reads FQGNSA. CDR3 coding DNA: TGTGCCAGCAGCTTAAGACAGGGGATCGGGGAGCTGTTTTTT. Encoded protein: CASSLRQGIGELFF.